The rows below give T cell receptor beta chains drawn from one sample of a study of blood T cell repertoires in COVID-19. Method: immunoSEQ multiplex PCR; TCRdb's copy keeps in-frame clones and lacks some. Among approximately 200,000 clones listed, 88% were seen once. The material sequenced was peripheral blood. Receptors originate from a woman between 25 and 40 years old with acute or convalescent COVID-19. Both conserved end residues are trimmed from each CDR3.

j_call: TRBJ2-2
v_call: TRBV5-1
cdr3_aa: ASSRSGHGTGELF

j_call: TRBJ1-3
v_call: TRBV5-1
cdr3_aa: ASSFENSGNTIY

j_call: TRBJ2-5
v_call: TRBV2
cdr3_aa: ASEGEETQY

j_call: TRBJ1-1
v_call: TRBV29-1
cdr3_aa: STRRGGNTEAF

j_call: TRBJ1-1
v_call: TRBV25-1
cdr3_aa: ASSDGGAEAF

j_call: TRBJ1-2
v_call: TRBV28
cdr3_aa: AAQQGARGYGYT

j_call: TRBJ2-7
v_call: TRBV20-1
cdr3_aa: SARDRGEQY

j_call: TRBJ1-1
v_call: TRBV2
cdr3_aa: ALLNTEAF

j_call: TRBJ2-3
v_call: TRBV11-2
cdr3_aa: ASSLDPARSTDTQY

j_call: TRBJ1-1
v_call: TRBV7-9
cdr3_aa: ASLSGNTEAF

j_call: TRBJ1-4
v_call: TRBV27
cdr3_aa: ASSLGGTTTNEKLF

j_call: TRBJ1-6
v_call: TRBV11-3
cdr3_aa: ASSLDDFYSPLH

j_call: TRBJ2-3
v_call: TRBV2
cdr3_aa: ASAPSSSTDTQY

j_call: TRBJ1-5
v_call: TRBV28
cdr3_aa: ASTRGHDQPQH

j_call: TRBJ2-1
v_call: TRBV5-6
cdr3_aa: ASSWTNEQF

j_call: TRBJ2-7
v_call: TRBV7-2
cdr3_aa: ASSFRGLGEQY

j_call: TRBJ2-1
v_call: TRBV30
cdr3_aa: AWSVGGPNEQF

j_call: TRBJ2-3
v_call: TRBV24-1
cdr3_aa: ATSDISGTSTDTQY

j_call: TRBJ1-5
v_call: TRBV6-6
cdr3_aa: ASSQGQGSNQPQH

j_call: TRBJ1-3
v_call: TRBV11-2
cdr3_aa: ASSSSLGVSIY

j_call: TRBJ2-1
v_call: TRBV2
cdr3_aa: ATRDRAYNEQF

j_call: TRBJ2-7
v_call: TRBV6-5
cdr3_aa: ASGVGIPY

j_call: TRBJ2-6
v_call: TRBV11-2
cdr3_aa: ASSSSGTTGANVLT

j_call: TRBJ1-3
v_call: TRBV5-1
cdr3_aa: ASSEGATSGNTIY

j_call: TRBJ2-1
v_call: TRBV7-9
cdr3_aa: ASLLAGGPKF

j_call: TRBJ2-7
v_call: TRBV5-5
cdr3_aa: ASSLLRSGGREQY

j_call: TRBJ1-2
v_call: TRBV28
cdr3_aa: ASDTGQGIDGYT

j_call: TRBJ2-7
v_call: TRBV2
cdr3_aa: ASSTRQGTYEQY

j_call: TRBJ1-1
v_call: TRBV3-1/TRBV3-2
cdr3_aa: ATGKTDAFEAF

j_call: TRBJ2-1
v_call: TRBV5-6
cdr3_aa: ASSLVFGGEQF

j_call: TRBJ2-1
v_call: TRBV15
cdr3_aa: ATSRRQGWDEQF

j_call: TRBJ2-5
v_call: TRBV7-8
cdr3_aa: ASSRAGNFQETQY

j_call: TRBJ1-1
v_call: TRBV7-9
cdr3_aa: ASSFPTRDIIKNTEAF

j_call: TRBJ2-1
v_call: TRBV5-1
cdr3_aa: ASSLDGRALNEQF

j_call: TRBJ2-2
v_call: TRBV4-2
cdr3_aa: ASSPGTNTGELF

j_call: TRBJ2-7
v_call: TRBV7-2
cdr3_aa: ASRTSGTYEQY

j_call: TRBJ1-1
v_call: TRBV7-9
cdr3_aa: ASSSQGPEAF

j_call: TRBJ2-5
v_call: TRBV24-1
cdr3_aa: ATSPWGPEETQY

j_call: TRBJ1-1
v_call: TRBV6-5
cdr3_aa: ATKPLMNTEAF

j_call: TRBJ1-2
v_call: TRBV12-3/TRBV12-4
cdr3_aa: ASSDRDYGYT

j_call: TRBJ2-1
v_call: TRBV29-1
cdr3_aa: SVLLAGGPYNEQF

j_call: TRBJ2-1
v_call: TRBV7-2
cdr3_aa: ASSLGAYNEQF

j_call: TRBJ2-7
v_call: TRBV25-1
cdr3_aa: ASSEYGRTYEQY

j_call: TRBJ2-7
v_call: TRBV3-1/TRBV3-2
cdr3_aa: ASSPFPGTVQY

j_call: TRBJ2-7
v_call: TRBV12-3/TRBV12-4
cdr3_aa: ASSPDRGYEQY

j_call: TRBJ1-4
v_call: TRBV14
cdr3_aa: ASSQFGTGRTNEKLF

j_call: TRBJ2-1
v_call: TRBV4-1
cdr3_aa: ASSLSRLAEKYNEQF

j_call: TRBJ2-5
v_call: TRBV2
cdr3_aa: ASVYSGDQETQY

j_call: TRBJ1-4
v_call: TRBV19
cdr3_aa: ASGTPWGEKLF